The following is a TCR beta chain sequence with its context. Its specific antigen is unknown. It has no much larger one-base neighbor in the sample; base qualities were not kept. The collaborating institutions used their own protocols to collect whole blood in K2EDTA tubes. For TCRbeta analysis, collaborators shipped samples as frozen whole blood, isolated PBMCs, or DNA extracted from either of those sample types. Trimming takes 8 bases from V and 4 bases from J, and the germline ends sit 18 bases apart. Spanning cysteine to phenylalanine, the CDR3 consists of 16 amino acids. Left in the record is the CDR3 DNA by itself, 48 bases read in frame from the first base. CDR1 and CDR2, per the germline V gene, are SGHVS and FQNEAQ. This sample stems from a study of blood T cell repertoires in COVID-19 (dated by TCRdb to about 2020). Notes on the research overall: Samples covering the acute and convalescent phases of COVID-19 were provided by collaborators in the United States, Italy and Spain. Where available, HLA class I and class II types were obtained from metadata supplied by the sample provider rather than from assay-based typing. The material from the prospective study consisted of cDNA or gDNA derived from T cells, B-cell-depleted T cells, or PBMCs. The repertoires were made available in a free public database intended to serve as a resource for research on the immune response to SARS-CoV-2. The sample metadata nearly always contained a de-identified subject ID, COVID-19 status, age in years and sex. Subjects who had been exposed to COVID-19, were actively infected with it, or had recovered from it provided the deeply sampled blood TCRbeta repertoires that made up the dataset. The samples were drawn from two sources: the first 160 participants of the ongoing ImmuneRACE study, and over 950 subjects contributed by 6 global collaborators. Overall results and qualifications from the work: The amount of clinical and demographic metadata varied by source and participant and was provided uncurated.

TCRbeta CDR3 regions were amplified from genomic DNA using the immunoSEQ Assay, a bias-controlled multiplex PCR. As for how the authors treated the data: The number of nucleated cells in each sample was estimated from the amplification of reference gene primers within the assay. To quantify the absolute abundance of each unique TCRbeta CDR3 rearrangement, sequence reads were collapsed and filtered. For each sample, productive Simpson clonality was calculated by taking the square root of Simpson's diversity index across productive rearrangements. This is the immuneACCESS table as TCRdb keeps it, with only in-frame sequences that have V and J called. A part of the clones is gone; compared with another copy, unresolved V genes explain less than half, and the rest is unexplained. The V and J calls and the clone size are those of that table, but D and trimming were determined from the DNA. Within this sample are about 25,000 clones, with 65% to 90% of them counted one time only. The ten largest make up over 6% of the sample.

Here the chain combines TRBV7-8 and TRBJ2-6; possibly the D gene is TRBD2, per 5 matching bases. The sample was peripheral blood. This clonotype originated in a man aged 65 to 79 with acute or convalescent COVID-19. The DNA is TGTGCCAGCGATTCCCGGGGAGAGGCCGGGGCCAACGTCCTGACTTTC. This translates into CASDSRGEAGANVLTF.